The source of this TCR beta chain is a study of patients and donors after allogeneic stem cell transplantation. TCRdb called the RT-PCR reads again in MiXCR, with one record for every CDR3 protein. The sample has about a million distinct CDR3 sequences, more than 15% seen once; the top ten hold roughly 6%. This clonotype was picked up many times. The CDR3 runs to 14 residues. Looked up from germline, CDR1 is ENHRY and CDR2 is SYGVKD. Losses at the gene ends were 6 bases for V and 5 bases for J; bases not matched to a gene: 5. The TCR was taken from a human donor who was either an allogeneic HSCT recipient or a stem cell or donor lymphocyte infusion donor (not recorded which). It is not recorded whose cells these are; they may come from a transplant donor. The J gene is TRBJ1-5, the V gene TRBV10-3; 9 bases match TRBD1. Material: blood, either unsorted or a sorted T cell fraction (not recorded which). Here the CDR3 reads CAISPGQGYQPQHF. The CDR3 DNA follows: TGTGCCATCAGCCCGGGACAGGGTTATCAGCCCCAGCATTTT.